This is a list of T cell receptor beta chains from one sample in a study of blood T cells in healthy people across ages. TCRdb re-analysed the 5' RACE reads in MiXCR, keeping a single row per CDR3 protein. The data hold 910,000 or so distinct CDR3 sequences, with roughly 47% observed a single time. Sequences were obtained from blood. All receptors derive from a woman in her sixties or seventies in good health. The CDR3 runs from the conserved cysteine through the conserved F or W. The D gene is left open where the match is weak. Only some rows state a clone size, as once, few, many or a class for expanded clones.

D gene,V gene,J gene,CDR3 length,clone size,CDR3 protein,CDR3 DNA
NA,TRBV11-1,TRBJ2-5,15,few,CASNNDGRNQETQYF,TGTGCCAGCAACAACGATGGGCGTAACCAAGAGACCCAGTACTTC
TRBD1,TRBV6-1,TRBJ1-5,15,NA,CASSKIRQGDQPQHF,TGTGCCAGCAGCAAAATAAGACAGGGAGATCAGCCCCAGCATTTT
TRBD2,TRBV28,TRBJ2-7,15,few,CASSSPGLASYEQYF,TGTGCCAGCAGTTCTCCGGGACTAGCCTCCTACGAGCAGTACTTC
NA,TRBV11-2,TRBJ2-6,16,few,CASTPSWGAGANVLTF,TGTGCCAGCACTCCCTCCTGGGGGGCTGGGGCCAACGTCCTGACTTTC
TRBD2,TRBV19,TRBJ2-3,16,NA,CASSPRGAGGTDTQYF,TGTGCCAGTAGTCCTCGTGGAGCGGGAGGCACAGATACGCAGTATTTT
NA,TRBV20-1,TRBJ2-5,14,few,CSARPWRAGETQYF,TGCAGTGCTCGTCCCTGGAGGGCGGGCGAGACCCAGTACTTC
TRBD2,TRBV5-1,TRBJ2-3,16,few,CASSLVAGDGTDTQYF,TGCGCCAGCAGCCTGGTAGCGGGAGATGGCACAGATACGCAGTATTTT
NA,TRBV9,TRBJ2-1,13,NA,CASSPTLDNEQFF,TGTGCCAGCAGCCCGACCCTCGACAATGAGCAGTTCTTC
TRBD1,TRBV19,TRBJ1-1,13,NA,CASSFTGATEAFF,TGTGCCAGTAGTTTCACAGGGGCCACTGAAGCTTTCTTT
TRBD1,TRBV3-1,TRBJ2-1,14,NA,CASSQGTGSDEQFF,TGTGCCAGCAGCCAAGGGACAGGGTCGGATGAGCAGTTCTTC
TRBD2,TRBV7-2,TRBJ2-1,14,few,CASRGTSGTDEQFF,TGTGCCAGCAGGGGGACTAGCGGGACTGATGAGCAGTTCTTC
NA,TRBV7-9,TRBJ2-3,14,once,CASGIRGAGDTQYF,TGTGCCAGCGGGATCCGGGGGGCTGGAGATACGCAGTATTTT
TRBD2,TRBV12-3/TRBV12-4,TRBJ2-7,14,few,CASSQAGGLYEQYF,TGTGCCAGCAGTCAAGCGGGAGGACTATACGAGCAGTACTTC
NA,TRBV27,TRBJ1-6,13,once,CASSSVGLSPLHF,TGTGCCAGCAGTTCCGTCGGCCTTTCACCCCTCCACTTT
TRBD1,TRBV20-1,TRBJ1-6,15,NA,CSARPGTGTNSPLHF,TGCAGTGCTAGGCCCGGGACAGGGACCAATTCACCCCTCCACTTT
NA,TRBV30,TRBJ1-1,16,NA,CAWSPHDNSVNTEAFF,TGTGCCTGGAGTCCCCACGACAATTCCGTGAACACTGAAGCTTTCTTT
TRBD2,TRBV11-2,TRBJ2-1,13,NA,CANSPSPSGRTFF,TGTGCCAACAGCCCCAGTCCCAGCGGGAGGACGTTCTTC
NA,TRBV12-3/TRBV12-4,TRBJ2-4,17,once,CASSRILRGAAKNIQYF,TGTGCCAGCAGTCGGATCCTCAGGGGAGCAGCCAAAAACATTCAGTACTTC
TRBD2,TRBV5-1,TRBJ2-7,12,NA,CASSFGGKEQYF,TGCGCCAGCAGCTTCGGGGGGAAGGAGCAGTACTTC
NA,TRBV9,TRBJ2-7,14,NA,CASSVAPSSYEQYF,TGTGCCAGCAGCGTAGCCCCAAGCTCCTACGAGCAGTACTTC
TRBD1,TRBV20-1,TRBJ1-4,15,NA,CSARDGQGVNEKLFF,TGCAGTGCTAGGGACGGACAGGGGGTTAATGAAAAACTGTTTTTT
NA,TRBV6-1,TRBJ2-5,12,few,CASGQGGQTQYF,TGTGCCAGCGGTCAGGGGGGGCAGACCCAGTACTTC
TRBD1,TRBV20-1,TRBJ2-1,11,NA,CSANEGGRQFF,TGCAGTGCTAATGAAGGGGGCAGACAGTTCTTC
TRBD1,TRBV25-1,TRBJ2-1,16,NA,CASSSRDRLLYNEQFF,TGTGCCAGCAGCTCCCGGGACAGATTACTCTACAATGAGCAGTTCTTC
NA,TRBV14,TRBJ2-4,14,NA,CASSPGLPKNIQYF,TGTGCCAGCAGCCCAGGGTTGCCCAAAAACATTCAGTACTTC
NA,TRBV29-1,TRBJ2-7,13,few,CSAKLQGPYEQYF,TGCAGCGCGAAACTCCAGGGACCCTACGAGCAGTACTTC
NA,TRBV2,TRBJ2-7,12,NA,CASSGRVYEQYF,TGTGCCAGCAGTGGCAGGGTCTACGAGCAGTACTTC
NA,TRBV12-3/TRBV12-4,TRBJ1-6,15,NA,CASSPPWGGNSPLHF,TGTGCCAGCAGTCCACCCTGGGGGGGTAATTCACCCCTCCACTTT
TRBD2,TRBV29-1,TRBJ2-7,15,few,CSVTDGYSGRYEQYF,TGCAGCGTGACCGATGGTTACAGCGGGAGGTACGAGCAGTACTTC
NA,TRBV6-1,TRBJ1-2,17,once,CASRFSRDPSSNYGYTF,TGTGCCAGCAGGTTTTCGAGGGACCCCTCGTCTAACTATGGCTACACCTTC
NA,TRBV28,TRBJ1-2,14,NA,CASSNTGAFHGYTF,TGTGCCAGCAGTAATACCGGGGCTTTCCATGGCTACACCTTC
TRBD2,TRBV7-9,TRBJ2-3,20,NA,CASSFPPGLAGEGDTDTQYF,TGTGCCAGCAGCTTCCCCCCGGGACTAGCGGGAGAGGGGGACACAGATACGCAGTATTTT
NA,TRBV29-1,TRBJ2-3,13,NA,CSVSTAGTDTQYF,TGCAGCGTTTCGACAGCCGGCACAGATACGCAGTATTTT
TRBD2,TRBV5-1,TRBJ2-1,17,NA,CASSYGLAGGPYNEQFF,TGCGCCAGCAGTTATGGACTAGCGGGAGGGCCTTACAATGAGCAGTTCTTC
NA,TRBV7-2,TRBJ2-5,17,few,CASSPEGVAGLQETQYF,TGTGCCAGCAGCCCCGAAGGTGTCGCGGGACTGCAAGAGACCCAGTACTTC
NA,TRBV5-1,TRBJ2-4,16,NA,CASSFDLGLAKNIQYF,TGCGCCAGCAGCTTTGATTTGGGTTTAGCCAAAAACATTCAGTACTTC
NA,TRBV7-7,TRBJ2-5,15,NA,CASSQGPLQGETQYF,TGTGCCAGCAGCCAGGGCCCCCTCCAAGGAGAGACCCAGTACTTC
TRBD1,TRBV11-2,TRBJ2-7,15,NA,CASSPGTGPYYEQYF,TGTGCCAGCAGCCCCGGGACAGGGCCCTACTACGAGCAGTACTTC
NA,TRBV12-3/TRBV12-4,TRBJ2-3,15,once,CANSLSGTRYDTQYF,TGTGCCAACAGTTTATCGGGGACTCGTTATGATACGCAGTATTTT
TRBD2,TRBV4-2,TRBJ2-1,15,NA,CASSASSGATNEQFF,TGTGCCAGCAGCGCTTCTAGCGGGGCCACCAATGAGCAGTTCTTC
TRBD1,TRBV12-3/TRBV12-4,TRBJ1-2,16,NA,CASSSVPGQGFFGYTF,TGTGCCAGCAGTTCAGTCCCGGGACAGGGGTTTTTTGGCTACACCTTC
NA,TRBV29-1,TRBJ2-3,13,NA,CSVGERVADTQYF,TGCAGCGTTGGTGAGCGGGTCGCAGATACGCAGTATTTT
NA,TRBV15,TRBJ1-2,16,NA,CATSRDLGGATYGYTF,TGTGCCACCAGCAGAGATTTGGGGGGGGCAACCTATGGCTACACCTTC
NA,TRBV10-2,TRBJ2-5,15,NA,CASSDGEGLKETQYF,TGCGCCAGCAGTGACGGGGAAGGTTTAAAAGAGACCCAGTACTTC
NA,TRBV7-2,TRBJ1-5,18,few,CASSLWGRRSNSNQPQHF,TGTGCCAGCAGCTTATGGGGACGGCGGAGCAATAGCAATCAGCCCCAGCATTTT
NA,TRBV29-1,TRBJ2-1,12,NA,CSFVGSHKEQFF,TGCAGCTTCGTGGGCTCGCACAAGGAGCAGTTCTTC
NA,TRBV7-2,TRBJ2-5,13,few,CASSPDSRGTQYF,TGTGCCAGCAGCCCAGACAGCCGGGGGACCCAGTACTTC
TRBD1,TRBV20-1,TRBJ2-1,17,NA,CSARVGPGQGRYNEQFF,TGCAGTGCTAGAGTGGGGCCGGGACAGGGGCGCTACAATGAGCAGTTCTTC
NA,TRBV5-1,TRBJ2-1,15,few,CASSLSSDSYNEQFF,TGCGCCAGCAGCTTATCTAGCGACTCCTACAATGAGCAGTTCTTC
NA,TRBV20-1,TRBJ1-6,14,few,CSASKGQGISPLHF,TGCAGTGCTAGCAAGGGGCAGGGAATTTCACCCCTCCACTTT